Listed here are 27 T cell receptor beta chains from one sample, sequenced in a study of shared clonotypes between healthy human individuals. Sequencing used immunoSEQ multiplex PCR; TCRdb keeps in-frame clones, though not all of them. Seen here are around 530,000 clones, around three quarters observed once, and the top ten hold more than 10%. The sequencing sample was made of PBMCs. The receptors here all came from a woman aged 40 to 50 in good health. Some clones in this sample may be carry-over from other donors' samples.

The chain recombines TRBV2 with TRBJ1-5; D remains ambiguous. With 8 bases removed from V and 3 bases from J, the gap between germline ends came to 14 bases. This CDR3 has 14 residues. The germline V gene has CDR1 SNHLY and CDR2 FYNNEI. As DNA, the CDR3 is TGTGCCAGCGGACCAGGCTTCGCCAATCAGCCCCAGCATTTT. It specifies CASGPGFANQPQHF.

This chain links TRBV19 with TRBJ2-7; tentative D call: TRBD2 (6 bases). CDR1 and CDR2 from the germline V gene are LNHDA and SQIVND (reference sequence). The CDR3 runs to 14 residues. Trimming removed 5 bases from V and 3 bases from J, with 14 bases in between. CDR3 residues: CASSPGTSIYEQYF. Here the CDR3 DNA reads TGTGCCAGTAGTCCCGGGACTTCCATCTACGAGCAGTACTTC.

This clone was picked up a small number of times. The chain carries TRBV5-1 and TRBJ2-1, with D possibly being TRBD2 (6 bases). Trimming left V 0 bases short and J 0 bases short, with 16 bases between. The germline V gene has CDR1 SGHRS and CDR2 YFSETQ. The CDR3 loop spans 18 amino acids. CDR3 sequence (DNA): TGCGCCAGCAGCTTGGCTCCCCCAGGAGCGGGCTCCTACAATGAGCAGTTCTTC. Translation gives CASSLAPPGAGSYNEQFF.

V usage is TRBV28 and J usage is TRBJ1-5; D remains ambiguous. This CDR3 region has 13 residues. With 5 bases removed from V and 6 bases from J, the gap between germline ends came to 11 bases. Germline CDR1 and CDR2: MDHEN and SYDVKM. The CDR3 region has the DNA TGTGCCAGCAGTCCTGAAGCCTTTCAGCCCCAGCATTTT. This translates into CASSPEAFQPQHF.

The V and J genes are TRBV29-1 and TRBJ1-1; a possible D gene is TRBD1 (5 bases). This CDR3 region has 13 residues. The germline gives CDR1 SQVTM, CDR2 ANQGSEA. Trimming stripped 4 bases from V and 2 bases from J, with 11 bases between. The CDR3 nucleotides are TGCAGCGTTGCGAGACAGTCCAACACTGAAGCTTTCTTT. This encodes CSVARQSNTEAFF. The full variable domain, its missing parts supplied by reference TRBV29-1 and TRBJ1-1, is SAVISQKPSRDICQRGTSLTIQCQVDSQVTMMFWYRQQPGQSLTLIATANQGSEATYESGFVIDKFPISRPNLTFSTLTVSNMSPEDSSIYLCSVARQSNTEAFFGQGTRLTVV.

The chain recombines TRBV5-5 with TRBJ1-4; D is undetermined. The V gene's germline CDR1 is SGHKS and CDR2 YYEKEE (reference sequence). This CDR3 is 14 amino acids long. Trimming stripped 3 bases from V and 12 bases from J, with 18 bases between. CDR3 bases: TGTGCCAGCAGCTACGCTCGAGGAGTGGCGGAACTGTTTTTT. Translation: CASSYARGVAELFF.

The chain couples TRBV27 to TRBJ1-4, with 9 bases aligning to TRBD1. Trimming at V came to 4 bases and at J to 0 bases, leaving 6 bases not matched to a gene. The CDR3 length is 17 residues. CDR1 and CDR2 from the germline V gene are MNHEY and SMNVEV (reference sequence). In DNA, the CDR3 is TGTGCCAGCAGTTCCCAAGGACAGGGGACAACTAATGAAAAACTGTTTTTT. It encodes CASSSQGQGTTNEKLFF.

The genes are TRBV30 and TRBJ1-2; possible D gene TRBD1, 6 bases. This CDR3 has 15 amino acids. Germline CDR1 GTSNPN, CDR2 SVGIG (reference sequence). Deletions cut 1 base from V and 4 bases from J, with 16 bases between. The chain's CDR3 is CAWSARTDPIYGYTF. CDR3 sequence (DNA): TGTGCCTGGAGTGCTCGGACAGATCCTATCTATGGCTACACCTTC.

The CDR3 sequence: CASSPGTHSYEQYF. The CDR3 DNA reads as TGTGCCAGCAGCCCGGGGACGCACTCCTACGAGCAGTACTTC. This chain joins TRBV9 and TRBJ2-7; TRBD1 or TRBD2 may be the D gene (5 bases each). The CDR3 spans 14 residues. V lost 4 bases, J lost 0 bases, and 11 bases lay in between. Germline assignment: CDR1 SGDLS and CDR2 YYNGEE.

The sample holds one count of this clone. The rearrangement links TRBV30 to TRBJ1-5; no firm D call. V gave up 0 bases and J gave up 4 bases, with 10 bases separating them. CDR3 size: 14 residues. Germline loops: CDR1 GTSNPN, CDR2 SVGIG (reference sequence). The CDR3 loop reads CAWSVAFLNQPQHF. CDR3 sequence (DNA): TGTGCCTGGAGTGTAGCATTCCTTAATCAGCCCCAGCATTTT. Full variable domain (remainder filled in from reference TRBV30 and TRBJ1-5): SQTIHQWPATLVQPVGSPLSLECTVEGTSNPNLYWYRQAAGRGLQLLFYSVGIGQISSEVPQNLSASRPQDRQFILSSKKLLLSDSGFYLCAWSVAFLNQPQHFGDGTRLSIL.

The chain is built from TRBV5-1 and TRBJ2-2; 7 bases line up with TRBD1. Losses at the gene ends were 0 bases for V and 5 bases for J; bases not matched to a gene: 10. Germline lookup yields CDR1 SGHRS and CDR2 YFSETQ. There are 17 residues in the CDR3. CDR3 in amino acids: CASSLAPQGMGTGELFF. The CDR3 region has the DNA TGCGCCAGCAGCTTGGCCCCACAGGGGATGGGGACCGGGGAGCTGTTTTTT.

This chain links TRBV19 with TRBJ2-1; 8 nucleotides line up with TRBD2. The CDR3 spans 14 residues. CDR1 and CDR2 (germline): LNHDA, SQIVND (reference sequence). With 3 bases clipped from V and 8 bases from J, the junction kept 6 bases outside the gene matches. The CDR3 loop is CASSIGSGIDEQFF. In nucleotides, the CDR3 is TGTGCCAGTAGTATCGGTAGCGGGATCGATGAGCAGTTCTTC.

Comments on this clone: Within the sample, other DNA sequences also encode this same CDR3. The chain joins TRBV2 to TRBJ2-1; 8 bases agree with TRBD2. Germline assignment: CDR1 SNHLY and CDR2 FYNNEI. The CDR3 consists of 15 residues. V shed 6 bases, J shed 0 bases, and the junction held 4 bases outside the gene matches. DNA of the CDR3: TGTGCCAGCAGAACTAGCGGTAGCTCCTACAATGAGCAGTTCTTC. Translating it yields CASRTSGSSYNEQFF.

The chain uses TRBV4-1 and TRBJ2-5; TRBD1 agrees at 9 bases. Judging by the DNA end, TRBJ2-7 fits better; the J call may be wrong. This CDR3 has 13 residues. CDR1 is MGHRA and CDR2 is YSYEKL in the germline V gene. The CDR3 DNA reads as TGCGCCAGCAGCGCACAGGGGGCCCACGAGCAGTACTTC. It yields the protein CASSAQGAHEQYF.

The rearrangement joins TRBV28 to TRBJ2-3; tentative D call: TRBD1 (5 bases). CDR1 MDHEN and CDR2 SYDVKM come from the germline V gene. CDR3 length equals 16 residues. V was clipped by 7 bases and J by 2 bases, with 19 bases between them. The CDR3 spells CASNQDTPVDTDTQYF. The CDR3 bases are TGTGCCAGCAACCAGGACACGCCTGTGGACACAGATACGCAGTATTTT.

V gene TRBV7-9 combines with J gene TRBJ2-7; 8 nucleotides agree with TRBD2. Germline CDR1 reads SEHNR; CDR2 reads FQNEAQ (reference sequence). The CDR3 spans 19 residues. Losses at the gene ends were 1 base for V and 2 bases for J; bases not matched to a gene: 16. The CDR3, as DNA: TGTGCCAGCAGCTTAGTGGTGCGACGGGAGGGCCGTATCGCCTACGAGCAGTACTTC. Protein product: CASSLVVRREGRIAYEQYF.

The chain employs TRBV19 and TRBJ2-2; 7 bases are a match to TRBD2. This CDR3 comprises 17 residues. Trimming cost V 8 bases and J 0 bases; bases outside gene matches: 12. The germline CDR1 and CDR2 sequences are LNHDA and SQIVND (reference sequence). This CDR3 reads CASQSERLAANTGELFF. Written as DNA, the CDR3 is TGTGCCAGTCAATCGGAGCGGCTAGCGGCGAACACCGGGGAGCTGTTTTTT. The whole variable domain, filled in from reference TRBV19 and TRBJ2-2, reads DGGITQSPKYLFRKEGQNVTLSCEQNLNHDAMYWYRQDPGQGLRLIYYSQIVNDFQKGDIAEGYSVSREKKESFPLTVTSAQKNPTAFYLCASQSERLAANTGELFFGEGSRLTVL.

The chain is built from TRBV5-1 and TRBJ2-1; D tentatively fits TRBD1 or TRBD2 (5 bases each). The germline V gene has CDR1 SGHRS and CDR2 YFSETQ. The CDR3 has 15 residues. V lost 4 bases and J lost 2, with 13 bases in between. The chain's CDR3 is CASSPGTAPYNEQFF. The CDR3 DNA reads TGCGCCAGCAGCCCCGGGACCGCCCCCTACAATGAGCAGTTCTTC.

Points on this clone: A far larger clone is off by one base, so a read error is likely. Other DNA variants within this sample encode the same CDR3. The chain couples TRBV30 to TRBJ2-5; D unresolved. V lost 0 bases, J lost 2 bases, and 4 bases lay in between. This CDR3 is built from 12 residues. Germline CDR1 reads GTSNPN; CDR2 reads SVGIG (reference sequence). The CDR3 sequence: CAWSVQQETQYF. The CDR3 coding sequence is TGTGCCTGGAGTGTCCAGCAAGAGACCCAGTACTTC.

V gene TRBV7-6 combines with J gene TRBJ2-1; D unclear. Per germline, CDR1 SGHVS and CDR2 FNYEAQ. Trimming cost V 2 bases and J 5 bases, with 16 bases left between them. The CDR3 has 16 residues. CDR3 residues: CASSLFGLGPDNEQFF. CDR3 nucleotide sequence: TGTGCCAGCAGCTTATTCGGGCTCGGGCCAGACAATGAGCAGTTCTTC.

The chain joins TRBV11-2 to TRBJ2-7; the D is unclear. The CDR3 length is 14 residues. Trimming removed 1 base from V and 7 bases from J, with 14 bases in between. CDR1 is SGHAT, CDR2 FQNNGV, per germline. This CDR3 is CASSLVPEEGEQYF. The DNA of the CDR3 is TGTGCCAGCAGCTTAGTTCCCGAGGAAGGAGAGCAGTACTTC.

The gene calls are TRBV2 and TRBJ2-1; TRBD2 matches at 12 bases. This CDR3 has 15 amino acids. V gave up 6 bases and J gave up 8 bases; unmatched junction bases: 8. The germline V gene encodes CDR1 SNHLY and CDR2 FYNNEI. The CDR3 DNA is TGTGCCAGCAGCCCACTAGCGGGAGGAGCTTATGAGCAGTTCTTC. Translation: CASSPLAGGAYEQFF.

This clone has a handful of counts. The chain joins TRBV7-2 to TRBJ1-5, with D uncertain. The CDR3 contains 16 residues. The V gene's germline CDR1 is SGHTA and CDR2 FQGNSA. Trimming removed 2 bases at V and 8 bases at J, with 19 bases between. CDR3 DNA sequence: TGTGCCAGCAGCTTATTAGGTGGGTCCCGCGGTGAGCCCCAGCATTTT. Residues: CASSLLGGSRGEPQHF.

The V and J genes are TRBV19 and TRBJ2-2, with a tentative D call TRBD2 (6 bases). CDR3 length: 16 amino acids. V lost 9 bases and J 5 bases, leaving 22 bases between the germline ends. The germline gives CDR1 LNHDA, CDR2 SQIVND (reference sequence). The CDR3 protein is CARRPSAKRSTGELFF. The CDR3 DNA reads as TGTGCCAGGAGACCTAGCGCCAAAAGGAGTACCGGGGAGCTGTTTTTT.

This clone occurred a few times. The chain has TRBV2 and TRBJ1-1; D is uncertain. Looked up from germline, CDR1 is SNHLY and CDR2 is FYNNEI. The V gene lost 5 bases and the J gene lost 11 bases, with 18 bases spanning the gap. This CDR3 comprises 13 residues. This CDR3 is CASSSGLIGRAFF. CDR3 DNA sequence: TGTGCCAGCAGTTCTGGACTCATAGGCAGGGCTTTCTTT.

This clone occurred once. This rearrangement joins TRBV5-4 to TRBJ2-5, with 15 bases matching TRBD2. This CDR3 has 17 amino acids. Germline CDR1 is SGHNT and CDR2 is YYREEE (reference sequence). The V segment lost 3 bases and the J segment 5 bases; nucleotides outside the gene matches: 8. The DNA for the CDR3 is TGTGCCAGCAGCTCGGGACTAGCGGGAGGCTCGGGGGAGACCCAGTACTTC. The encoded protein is CASSSGLAGGSGETQYF.

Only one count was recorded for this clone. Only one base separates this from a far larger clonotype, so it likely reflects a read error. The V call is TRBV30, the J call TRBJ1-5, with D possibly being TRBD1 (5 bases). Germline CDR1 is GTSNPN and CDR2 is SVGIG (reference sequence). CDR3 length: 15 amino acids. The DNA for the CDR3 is TGTGCCTGGAGTCTGACGGGGCCTAGCAATCAGCCCCAGCGTTTT. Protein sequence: CAWSLTGPSNQPQRF.